Listed here is a single TCR beta chain. Its antigen is as yet unknown. One end of the junction is discordant with germline, which a read error may explain. The CDR3 covers 13 residues. Germline V gene sequence: CDR1 SGHRS, CDR2 YFSETQ. These data come from a study of radiotherapy plus CTLA-4 blockade in lung cancer. Study conclusions and caveats: Alongside interferon-beta, early blood T cell clone dynamics were reportedly the best predictor of response. In blood, TCR clones derived from the tumor expanded after radiotherapy plus ipilimumab.

Focal radiation plus CTLA-4 blockade with ipilimumab was administered to patients who had chemo-refractory metastatic non-small-cell lung cancer. Clones were sequenced by immunoSEQ multiplex PCR, and TCRdb holds only the in-frame ones, with some missing. This repertoire shows 56,000 or so clones, 65% to 80% found once; its top ten account for approximately 17%. The origin of this receptor is a human donor with non-small cell lung cancer who had a complete response to radiotherapy plus ipilimumab. This material consisted of peripheral blood, taken from a patient treated with radiotherapy plus ipilimumab. The gene calls are TRBV5-1 and TRBJ2-7; 7 bases line up with TRBD1. CDR3 DNA: TGCGCCAACAGCCGTCAACAGGGGAGCGAGCAGTACTTC. This sequence encodes CANSRQQGSEQYF.